This is a list of T cell receptor beta chains from one sample in a study of blood T cells in healthy people across ages. TCRdb reprocessed the 5' RACE reads with MiXCR, giving one entry per CDR3 protein. The profile shows 1.4 million to 1.5 million distinct CDR3 sequences, approximately 38% of them singletons. The sequencing input was blood. Every receptor here comes from a woman aged 18-35 years in good health. CDR3s include the opening cysteine and the closing phenylalanine or tryptophan. D genes are given only for firm matches. Rows may omit the clone size; those that give it use once, few, many or a size class.

>TRBV10-3|TRBD1|TRBJ2-1|-
TGTACCATCAGTGGGAACAGGGGTCTTGAGGAGCAGTTCTTC
CTISGNRGLEEQFF
>TRBV4-2|-|TRBJ2-7|-
TGTGCCAGCAGCCAAGATCTAATTTACGAGCAGTACTTC
CASSQDLIYEQYF
>TRBV12-3/TRBV12-4|TRBD1|TRBJ1-1|-
TGTGCCAGCAGTCCGACAGGGAGGGGGGCTGAAGCTTTCTTT
CASSPTGRGAEAFF
>TRBV5-1|TRBD1|TRBJ2-2|-
TGCGCCAGCGCCCTTTTGACAGGGACGAACACCGGGGAGCTGTTTTTT
CASALLTGTNTGELFF
>TRBV10-3|TRBD2|TRBJ2-1|few
TGTGCCATCAGTGAAAGGACAACTAGCGCTTCCTACAATGAGCAGTTCTTC
CAISERTTSASYNEQFF
>TRBV7-9|TRBD1|TRBJ2-7|-
TGTGCCAGCAGCTTGGGACAGAGGTCCGCTTACAATGAGCAGTACTTC
CASSLGQRSAYNEQYF
>TRBV4-1|-|TRBJ2-5|-
TGCGCCAGCAGCCAAGGAGCTCGGATTTTCCAAGAGACCCAGTACTTC
CASSQGARIFQETQYF
>TRBV4-1|TRBD1|TRBJ1-1|once
TGCGCCAGCAGCCGGGGACAGGAATCAGGCGCTGAAGCTTTCTTT
CASSRGQESGAEAFF
>TRBV3-1|-|TRBJ1-1|-
TGTGCCAGCAGCCTCCAGCAAGCTGAAGCTTTCTTT
CASSLQQAEAFF
>TRBV3-1|-|TRBJ2-7|few
TGTGCCAGCAGCCAAGGCCCCCCCAGGAACGAGCAGTACTTC
CASSQGPPRNEQYF
>TRBV12-3/TRBV12-4|-|TRBJ2-2|-
TGTGCCAGCAGTTTTTCGGGTAGCGGGGAGCTGTTTTTT
CASSFSGSGELFF
>TRBV2|TRBD1|TRBJ2-1|-
TGTGCCAGCAGTGGAGGACAGGGGCCGTACAATGAGCAGTTCTTC
CASSGGQGPYNEQFF
>TRBV7-6|TRBD1|TRBJ1-5|-
TGTGCCAGCAGCTTAAATTCGGGACAGGGGGCGCCTCAGCCCCAGCATTTT
CASSLNSGQGAPQPQHF
>TRBV4-1|-|TRBJ1-5|-
TGCGCCAGCAGCCAAGATTCCGAGCCCAGGAATCAGCCCCAGCATTTT
CASSQDSEPRNQPQHF
>TRBV28|-|TRBJ1-4|-
TGTGCCAGCACCAGGGCGCCTAATGAAAAACTGTTTTTT
CASTRAPNEKLFF
>TRBV14|-|TRBJ2-3|-
TGTGCCAGCAACCTAACGGGGAGCACAGATACGCAGTATTTT
CASNLTGSTDTQYF
>TRBV20-1|-|TRBJ1-5|-
TGCAGTGCTAGAGCGACCAGGGAAGTGCAGCCCCAGCATTTT
CSARATREVQPQHF
>TRBV4-1|TRBD2|TRBJ2-7|-
TGCGCCAGCAGCCAAGATTCGGCTAGCGGGGTGTCCAATGAGCAGTACTTC
CASSQDSASGVSNEQYF
>TRBV2|-|TRBJ2-3|-
TGTGCCAGCAGTGCAGGAGTTAGAGATACGCAGTATTTT
CASSAGVRDTQYF
>TRBV15|TRBD2|TRBJ2-1|once
TGTGCCACCAGCAGGACCGGGACTAGCGGGGGAGAGCAGTTCTTC
CATSRTGTSGGEQFF
>TRBV28|TRBD1|TRBJ1-2|-
TGTGCCATCCCAACCTCCGGGACAGGGGATCGGTATGGCTACACCTTC
CAIPTSGTGDRYGYTF
>TRBV6-6|TRBD1|TRBJ2-7|few
TGTGCCAGCAGCCAGGGACAGGTTCTCTCCTACGAGCAGTACTTC
CASSQGQVLSYEQYF
>TRBV6-6|-|TRBJ2-3|few
TGTGCCAGCAGTTACGCCGGAGGGATTGTAGGAGATACGCAGTATTTT
CASSYAGGIVGDTQYF
>TRBV29-1|-|TRBJ2-3|few
TGCAGCGTTAATGGGGCGGGGGCCCGCACAGATACGCAGTATTTT
CSVNGAGARTDTQYF